This T cell receptor beta chain was sequenced during a study of cytomegalovirus exposure and HLA in healthy donors (dated by TCRdb to 2017 to 2019). Some background on the complete study: According to a later analysis, the approximately 120 validation repertoires were produced on the same platform as the approximately 620 repertoires of the first cohort. The study aimed to test whether cataloging public T cell receptors could reveal signatures of past pathogen exposure. Besides the first cohort of roughly 700 subjects, a separate validation cohort made up of 95 to 150 different subjects was used. High-throughput TCR immunosequencing, statistical association of individual TCRs with disease status, and machine learning were combined to predict cytomegalovirus infection status. Overall study outcomes, separate from this receptor: A later analysis lacked HLA typing for the validation cohort, so it scored co-occurrence in that cohort across all 110 or so repertoires. In a later analysis, TCRs clustered in the first cohort were found to also tend to co-occur in the 110 or so validation repertoires, with 94% of cluster scores above 0. Most TCR sequences were observed very rarely across donors, whereas some public TCRs were present in many individuals. It was suggested by the authors that the approach could potentially be generalized to other disease states and immunological phenotypes. A few of the identified cytomegalovirus-associated TCR beta chains were confirmed in vitro to be specific for cytomegalovirus antigens. The classifier was reported to diagnose cytomegalovirus status with high specificity and sensitivity in both the original cohort and the validation cohort. A total of 164 TCR beta chains were listed by the study as associated with cytomegalovirus.

Donors formed part of the validation cohort, which comprised 120 or so subjects and was distinct from the first cohort of under 850 subjects. The library was obtained by the immunoSEQ multiplex PCR assay. On the study's bioinformatics: A statistical classification framework was built to diagnose cytomegalovirus status from the catalog of TCR beta chain sequences. TCRdb took over this immuneACCESS table, retaining in-frame rearrangements with V and J assigned. Such tables are incomplete; in checked studies, under half of the missing clones stem from an unresolved V gene, and the remainder is unexplained. D and trimming come from the DNA, and the V and J calls and clone size come from that table. Within this sample are about 73,000 clones, with around 90% of them counted one time only. 3.5% to 4% of the sample is held by the ten biggest clonotypes. CDR1 and CDR2 (SGHAT, FQNNGV) derive from the germline V gene. The CDR3 has 12 amino acids, counting the end cysteine and phenylalanine. CDR3 DNA only is kept here, 36 bases in frame from base 1. The V end gives up 3 bases and the J end 5 bases, leaving 0 bases in the junction not matched to a gene.

This clone was seen a few times. Its antigen target is currently unknown. No much larger clone is present one base from it, and per-base qualities are unavailable. Sequenced: PBMCs. This receptor was obtained from a woman younger than 30 in good health and CMV-seropositive. The chain links TRBV11-2 with TRBJ1-1; a stretch of 7 junction bases matches TRBD1. The CDR3 protein is CASSLTGTEAFF. The DNA reads as follows: TGTGCCAGCAGCTTGACAGGGACTGAAGCTTTCTTT.